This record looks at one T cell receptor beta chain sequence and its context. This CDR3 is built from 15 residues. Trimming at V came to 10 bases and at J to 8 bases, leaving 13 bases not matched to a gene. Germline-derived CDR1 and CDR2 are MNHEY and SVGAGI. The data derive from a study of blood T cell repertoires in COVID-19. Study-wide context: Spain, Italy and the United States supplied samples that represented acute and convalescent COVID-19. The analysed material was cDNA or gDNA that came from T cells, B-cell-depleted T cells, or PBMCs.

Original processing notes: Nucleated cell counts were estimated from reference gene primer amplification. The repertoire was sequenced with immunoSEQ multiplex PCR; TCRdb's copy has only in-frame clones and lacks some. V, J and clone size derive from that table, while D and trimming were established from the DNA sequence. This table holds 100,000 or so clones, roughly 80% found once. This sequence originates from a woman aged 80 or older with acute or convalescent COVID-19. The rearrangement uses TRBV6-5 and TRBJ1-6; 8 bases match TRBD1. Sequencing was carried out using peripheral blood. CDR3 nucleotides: TGTGCCACGCGATCCCCAGGGGGCGGTCATTCACCCCTCCACTTT. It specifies CATRSPGGGHSPLHF.